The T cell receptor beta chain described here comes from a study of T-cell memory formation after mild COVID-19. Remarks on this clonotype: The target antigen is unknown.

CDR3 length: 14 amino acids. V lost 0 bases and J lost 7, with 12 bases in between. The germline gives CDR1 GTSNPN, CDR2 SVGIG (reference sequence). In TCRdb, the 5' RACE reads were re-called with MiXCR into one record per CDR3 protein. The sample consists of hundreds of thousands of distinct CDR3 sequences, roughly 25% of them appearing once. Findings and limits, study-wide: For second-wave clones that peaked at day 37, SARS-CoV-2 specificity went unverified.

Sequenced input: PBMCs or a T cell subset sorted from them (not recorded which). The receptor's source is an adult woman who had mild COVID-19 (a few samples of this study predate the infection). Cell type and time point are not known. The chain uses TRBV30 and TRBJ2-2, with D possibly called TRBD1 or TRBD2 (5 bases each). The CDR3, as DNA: TGTGCCTGGAGTGTAGGGACCGTCGGCGGGGAGCTGTTTTTT. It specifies CAWSVGTVGGELFF.